The clone carrying this TCR beta chain was observed a handful of times. The antigen is undetermined. These data originate in a study of identical twins. Study-wide results and caveats: Monozygotic twin pairs showed more out-of-frame TCR alpha sharing than models estimated. The study based its conclusions on cross-sectional statistical analysis and did not follow the same donors.

Each CDR3 protein is one row after TCRdb ran MiXCR on the 5' RACE reads. The table shows about 280,000 distinct CDR3 sequences, with around 8.8% occurring only once. The V end lost 10 bases, the J end lost 6 bases, and 18 bases lay between the germline ends. CDR3 length: 13 amino acids. The germline gives CDR1 ENHRY, CDR2 SYGVKD. This sample also appeared in a second study, on yellow fever vaccine responses in identical twins.

Sequencing input: memory (CD45RO+) T cells sorted from blood. This TCR derives from a woman under 30 in good health. This sequence joins TRBV10-3 and TRBJ1-2; maybe TRBD1 (5 bases). CDR3 DNA sequence: TGTGCCACGGGGCTAACCCAGTGGAATGGCTACACCTTC. As protein: CATGLTQWNGYTF.